Below, one T cell receptor (beta chain) is given with its context. As yet, its antigen is unknown. Generated by immunoSEQ multiplex PCR, the TCRdb table keeps only in-frame clones and is missing some. The sample data list 150,000 or so clones. This record comes from a study of T cell responses to AZD1222 COVID-19 vaccine. V was clipped by 3 bases and J by 3 bases; unmatched bases: 6. CDR3 length equals 16 residues. Germline assignment: CDR1 MDHEN and CDR2 SYDVKM. General study points: None of the repertoires were sampled until the peak T cell response had passed.

V is TRBV28 and J is TRBJ2-3; 10 bases are shared with TRBD2. The TCR comes from an adult in good health. Sequencing used peripheral blood. CDR3 nucleotide sequence: TGTGCCAGCAGTTTGCAGCGGGGGGGAGGTACAGATACGCAGTATTTT. Translated: CASSLQRGGGTDTQYF.